The T cell receptor (beta chain) described here comes from a study of radiation and T cells in renal cell carcinoma. V dropped 3 bases and J dropped 2 bases, with 11 bases sitting between them. Germline assignment: CDR1 SGHRS and CDR2 YFSETQ. This CDR3 spans 15 amino acids. Sample time point: baseline pretreatment blood. The treatment was: 15 Gy SBRT to primary tumor, nephrectomy 4 weeks later. Findings and limits, study-wide: Top tumor clonotypes rose in blood 2 weeks post-radiation, then contracted.

As regards this clone: As yet, its antigen is unknown.

Measured with immunoSEQ multiplex PCR; TCRdb has only the in-frame clones, and not every one. In the table there are 150,000 or so clones, about 85% of which are singletons. The chain has TRBV5-1 and TRBJ2-2, with D tentatively TRBD1 (6 bases). The receptor was derived from a woman aged 70-85 years with renal cell carcinoma. This specimen consisted of blood, obtained from a patient whose treatment included radiotherapy and nephrectomy. The CDR3 is CASSSGTLNTGELFF. The DNA for the CDR3 is TGCGCCAGCAGCTCCGGGACACTAAACACCGGGGAGCTGTTTTTT.